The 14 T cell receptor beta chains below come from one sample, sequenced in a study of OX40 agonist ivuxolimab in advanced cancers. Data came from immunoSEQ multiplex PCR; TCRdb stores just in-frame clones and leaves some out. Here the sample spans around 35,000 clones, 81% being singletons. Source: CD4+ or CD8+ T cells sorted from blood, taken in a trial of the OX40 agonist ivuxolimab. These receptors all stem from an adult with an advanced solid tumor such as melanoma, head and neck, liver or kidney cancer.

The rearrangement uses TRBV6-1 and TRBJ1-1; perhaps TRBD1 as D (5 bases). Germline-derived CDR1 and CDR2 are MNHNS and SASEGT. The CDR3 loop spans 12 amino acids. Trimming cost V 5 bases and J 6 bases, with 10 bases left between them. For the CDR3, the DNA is TGTGCCAGCAGTCTGACAGTGGCTGAAGCTTTCTTT. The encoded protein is CASSLTVAEAFF.

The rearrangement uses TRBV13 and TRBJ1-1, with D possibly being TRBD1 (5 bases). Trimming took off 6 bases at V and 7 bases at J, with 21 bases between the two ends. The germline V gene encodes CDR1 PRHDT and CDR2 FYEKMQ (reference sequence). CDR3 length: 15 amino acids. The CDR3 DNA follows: TGTGCCAGCAGAGACTCGGTCAGGGAATTTATTGAAGCTTTCTTT. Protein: CASRDSVREFIEAFF.

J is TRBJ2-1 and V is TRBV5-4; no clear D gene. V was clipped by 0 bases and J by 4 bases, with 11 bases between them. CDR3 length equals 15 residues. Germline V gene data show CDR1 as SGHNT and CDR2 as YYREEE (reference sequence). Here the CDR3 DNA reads TGTGCCAGCAGCTTGGTTGCCGGAGCTTACAATGAGCAGTTCTTC. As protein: CASSLVAGAYNEQFF.

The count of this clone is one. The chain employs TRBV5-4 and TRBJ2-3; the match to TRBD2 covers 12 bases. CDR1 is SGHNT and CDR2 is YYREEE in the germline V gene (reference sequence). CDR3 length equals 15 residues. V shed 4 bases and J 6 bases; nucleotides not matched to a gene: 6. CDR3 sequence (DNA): TGTGCCAGCAGCCCAGGACTAGCGGGGATGGATACGCAGTATTTT. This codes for CASSPGLAGMDTQYF.

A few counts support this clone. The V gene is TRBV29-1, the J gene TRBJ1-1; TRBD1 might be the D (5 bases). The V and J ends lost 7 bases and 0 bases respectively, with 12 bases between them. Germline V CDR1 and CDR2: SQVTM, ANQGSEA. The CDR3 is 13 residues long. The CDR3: CSGRQQMNTEAFF. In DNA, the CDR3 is TGCAGCGGAAGACAGCAGATGAACACTGAAGCTTTCTTT.

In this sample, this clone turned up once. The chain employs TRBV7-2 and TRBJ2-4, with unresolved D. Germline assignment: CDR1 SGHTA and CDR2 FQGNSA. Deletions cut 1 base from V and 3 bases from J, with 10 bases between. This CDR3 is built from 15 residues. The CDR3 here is CASSLDAWGKNIQYF. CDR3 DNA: TGTGCCAGCAGCTTAGACGCCTGGGGCAAAAACATTCAGTACTTC.

The CDR3 protein is CASSPGASSRVNNEQFF. The CDR3 nucleotides are TGCGCCAGCTCCCCAGGGGCCTCCAGCCGTGTAAACAATGAGCAGTTCTTC. The rearrangement joins TRBV5-1 to TRBJ2-1, with a possible D match to TRBD1 (6 bases). The germline V and J ends were trimmed by 7 bases and 5 bases, with 25 bases remaining between them. This CDR3 has 17 residues. Germline-derived CDR1 and CDR2 are SGHRS and YFSETQ.

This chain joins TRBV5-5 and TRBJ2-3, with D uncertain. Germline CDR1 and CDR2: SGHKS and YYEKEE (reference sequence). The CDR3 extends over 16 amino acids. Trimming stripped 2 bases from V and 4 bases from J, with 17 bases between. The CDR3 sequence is CASSFNRQAKADTQYF. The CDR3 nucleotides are TGTGCCAGCAGCTTCAACCGGCAGGCTAAGGCAGATACGCAGTATTTT.

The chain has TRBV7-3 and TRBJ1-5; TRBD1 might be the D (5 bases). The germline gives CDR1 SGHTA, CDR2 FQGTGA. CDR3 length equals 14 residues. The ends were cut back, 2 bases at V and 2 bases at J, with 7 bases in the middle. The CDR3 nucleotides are TGTGCCAGCAGCTTAGGCAGGGGCAATCAGCCCCAGCATTTT. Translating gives CASSLGRGNQPQHF. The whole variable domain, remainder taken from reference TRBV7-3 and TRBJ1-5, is GAGVSQTPSNKVTEKGKYVELRCDPISGHTALYWYRQSLGQGPEFLIYFQGTGAADDSGLPNDRFFAVRPEGSVSTLKIQRTERGDSAVYLCASSLGRGNQPQHFGDGTRLSIL.

CDR3 region: CASSLGDKAFF. CDR3 sequence (DNA): TGTGCCAGCAGCTTGGGAGACAAAGCTTTCTTT. This chain joins TRBV5-6 and TRBJ1-1; D ambiguous. CDR1 and CDR2 (germline): SGHDT, YYEEEE. The CDR3 is made up of 11 amino acids. The V and J ends lost 0 bases and 9 bases respectively, with 6 bases between them.

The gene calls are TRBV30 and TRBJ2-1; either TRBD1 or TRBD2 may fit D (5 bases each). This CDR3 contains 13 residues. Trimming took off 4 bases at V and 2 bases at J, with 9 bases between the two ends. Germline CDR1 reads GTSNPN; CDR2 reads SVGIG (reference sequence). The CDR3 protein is CAWNRDAYNEQFF. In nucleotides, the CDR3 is TGTGCCTGGAACCGGGACGCCTACAATGAGCAGTTCTTC.

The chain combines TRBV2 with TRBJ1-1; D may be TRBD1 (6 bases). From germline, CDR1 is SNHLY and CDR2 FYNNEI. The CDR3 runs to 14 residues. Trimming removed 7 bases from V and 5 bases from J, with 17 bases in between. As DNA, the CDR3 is TGTGCCAGCAAGGTTGGGGGCGCGGGGACTGAAGCTTTCTTT. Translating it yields CASKVGGAGTEAFF.

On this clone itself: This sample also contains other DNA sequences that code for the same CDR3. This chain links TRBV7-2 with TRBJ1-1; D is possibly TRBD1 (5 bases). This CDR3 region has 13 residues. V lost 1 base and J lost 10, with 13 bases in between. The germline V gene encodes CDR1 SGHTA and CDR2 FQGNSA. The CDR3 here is CASSLEGWGGAFF. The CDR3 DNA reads TGTGCCAGCAGCTTAGAGGGGTGGGGGGGAGCTTTCTTT.

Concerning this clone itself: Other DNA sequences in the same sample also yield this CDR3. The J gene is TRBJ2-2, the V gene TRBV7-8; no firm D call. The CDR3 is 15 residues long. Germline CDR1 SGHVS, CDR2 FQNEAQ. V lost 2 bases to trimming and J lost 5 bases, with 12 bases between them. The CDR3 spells CASSLFGRVTGELFF. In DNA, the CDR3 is TGTGCCAGCAGCTTATTCGGGCGAGTTACCGGGGAGCTGTTTTTT. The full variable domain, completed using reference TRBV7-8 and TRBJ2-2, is GAGVSQSPRYKVAKRGQDVALRCDPISGHVSLFWYQQALGQGPEFLTYFQNEAQLDKSGLPSDRFFAERPEGSVSTLKIQRTQQEDSAVYLCASSLFGRVTGELFFGEGSRLTVL.